Following are 18 T cell receptor beta chains from one sample sequenced in a study of human T cells and chemical hapten exposure. TCRdb re-called the RACE reads through MiXCR, storing one row per CDR3 protein. The sample lists approximately 80,000 distinct CDR3 sequences, roughly 10% occurring once. Time point defined: patch test 2, 6 weeks after DPC sensitization. Described treatment: therapeutic diphenylcyclopropenone sensitization with weekly scalp DPC. Material: whole blood, obtained in connection with sensitization to the hapten diphenylcyclopropenone (DPC). All receptors come from a woman aged 25 to 39 with alopecia areata. Some clones in this sample may be carry-over from other donors' samples.

Ten or more counts support this clonotype. The chain links TRBV5-1 to TRBJ2-5; D not certain. Germline V gene sequence: CDR1 SGHRS, CDR2 YFSETQ. Between the trimmed V and J ends, which lost 2 bases and 3 bases, there was a span of 8 bases. The CDR3 has 13 residues. CDR3 loop: CASSFAREETQYF. CDR3 nucleotide sequence: TGCGCCAGCAGCTTCGCTAGGGAAGAGACCCAGTACTTC.

This chain links TRBV5-1 with TRBJ2-7, with 8 bases identical to TRBD1. The V gene end was trimmed by 3 bases and the J gene end by 1 base; junction bases not matched to a gene: 12. Germline-derived CDR1 and CDR2 are SGHRS and YFSETQ. The CDR3 has 17 residues. DNA of the CDR3: TGCGCCAGCAGCTCGGAAGCGACAGGGGTCCTTTCCTACGAGCAGTACTTC. Encoded protein: CASSSEATGVLSYEQYF.

Only a few counts were recorded for this clonotype. The chain uses TRBV4-2 and TRBJ2-3; 7 bases line up with TRBD2. The germline V gene encodes CDR1 LGHNA and CDR2 YNFKEQ. The CDR3 has 15 amino acids. With 1 base clipped from V and 4 bases from J, the junction kept 5 bases outside the gene matches. CDR3 sequence (DNA): TGTGCCAGCAGCCAAGCCCCTAGCGGTTCAGATACGCAGTATTTT. Translated, it gives CASSQAPSGSDTQYF.

This clonotype was observed many times. This rearrangement joins TRBV6-5 to TRBJ2-7, with TRBD2 matching over 7 bases. Germline V gene lookup returns CDR1 MNHEY and CDR2 SVGAGI. V lost 4 bases and J lost 6; bases outside the gene matches: 9. The CDR3 loop spans 14 amino acids. In DNA, the CDR3 is TGTGCCAGCAGTTTTGGACTAGATGGTTCCGAGCAGTACTTC. Translation: CASSFGLDGSEQYF.

The sample holds many counts of this clonotype. This chain links TRBV3-1 with TRBJ2-2; D gene unclear. Deletions cut 2 bases from V and 6 bases from J, with 1 base between. Germline V lookup: CDR1 LGHDT, CDR2 YNNKEL (reference sequence). The CDR3 totals 11 residues. In nucleotides, the CDR3 is TGTGCCAGCAGCCAACCCGGGGAGCTGTTTTTT. It translates to CASSQPGELFF.

This clonotype was recorded at least ten times. The chain has TRBV7-2 and TRBJ2-1; 10 bases match TRBD1. After removal of 1 base from V and 4 bases from J, the junction contained 4 bases not matched to a gene. CDR1 SGHTA and CDR2 FQGNSA come from the germline V gene. CDR3 size: 16 residues. Here the CDR3 reads CASSLGRTGGYNEQFF. The CDR3 nucleotides are TGTGCCAGCAGCTTAGGACGGACAGGGGGATACAATGAGCAGTTCTTC.

This clonotype was counted many times. The chain carries TRBV10-3 and TRBJ2-2; 7 bases fit TRBD2. Per the germline V gene, CDR1 is ENHRY and CDR2 is SYGVKD. This CDR3 spans 17 amino acids. V was clipped by 6 bases and J by 4 bases; unmatched bases: 14. The CDR3 sequence is CAIRAEKGGSFTGELFF. The CDR3 nucleotides read TGTGCCATCAGGGCCGAGAAAGGCGGGAGCTTCACCGGGGAGCTGTTTTTT.

This clonotype was detected many times. V usage is TRBV20-1 and J usage is TRBJ2-3, with 10 nucleotides matching TRBD2. CDR1 and CDR2 (germline): DFQATT, SNEGSKA (reference sequence). There are 16 residues in the CDR3. The trim removed 1 base at V and 0 bases at J, leaving 4 bases unmatched. CDR3 residues: CSARVILAGSTDTQYF. As DNA, the CDR3 is TGCAGTGCTAGAGTCATACTAGCGGGGAGCACAGATACGCAGTATTTT.

This clonotype was recorded at least ten times. The V gene is TRBV6-2 or TRBV6-3, the J gene TRBJ1-6; D is unclear. V was cut by 2 bases and J by 7 bases, with 12 bases left in between. Germline CDR1 is MNHEY and CDR2 is SVGEGT. The CDR3 loop spans 15 amino acids. The CDR3 reads CASSYAVTTNSPLHF. Here the CDR3 DNA reads TGTGCCAGCAGTTACGCGGTAACTACCAATTCACCCCTCCACTTT.

This clonotype has only a few counts. The genes are TRBV20-1 and TRBJ2-7; 10 bases agree with TRBD2. The V gene end was trimmed by 5 bases and the J gene end by 5 bases; junction bases not matched to a gene: 12. The CDR3 runs to 15 residues. CDR1 and CDR2 (germline): DFQATT, SNEGSKA (reference sequence). The CDR3 spells CSAPAPLAGLNEQYF. The CDR3, as DNA: TGCAGTGCTCCCGCCCCACTAGCGGGACTCAACGAGCAGTACTTC.

The gene calls are TRBV29-1 and TRBJ2-7; 9 nucleotides align to TRBD1. Germline lookup yields CDR1 SQVTM and CDR2 ANQGSEA. The CDR3 spans 13 residues. V was pared by 5 bases and J by 2 bases, with 4 bases of the junction left unmatched. In DNA, the CDR3 is TGCAGCGTTAGGACAGGGGTCACCTACGAGCAGTACTTC. Its translation: CSVRTGVTYEQYF.

In this sample, this clonotype turned up many times. V usage is TRBV7-9 and J usage is TRBJ2-3; weak D call: TRBD1 (6 bases). Looked up from germline, CDR1 is SEHNR and CDR2 is FQNEAQ (reference sequence). Trimming removed 10 bases from V and 1 base from J, with 15 bases in between. The CDR3 consists of 14 residues. The CDR3 sequence is CAIPTGVGTDTQYF. For the CDR3, the DNA is TGTGCCATCCCGACAGGAGTGGGCACAGATACGCAGTATTTT.

In this sample, this clonotype turned up many times. V gene TRBV15 combines with J gene TRBJ2-1, with 7 bases fitting TRBD2. Germline-derived CDR1 and CDR2 are LNHNV and YYDKDF (reference sequence). V lost 1 base to trimming and J lost 4 bases; unmatched junction nucleotides: 7. The CDR3 has 16 residues. CDR3 bases: TGTGCCACCAGCAGAGCCTCCGGCGGGAGTTACAATGAGCAGTTCTTC. This sequence encodes CATSRASGGSYNEQFF.

This clonotype was seen at least ten times. The gene calls are TRBV28 and TRBJ2-3; either TRBD1 or TRBD2 may supply D (5 bases each). Between the trimmed V and J ends, which lost 9 bases and 2 bases, there was a span of 9 bases. This CDR3 spans 12 amino acids. Germline loops: CDR1 MDHEN, CDR2 SYDVKM. This CDR3 is CASTGTTDTQYF. The CDR3 nucleotides read TGTGCCAGTACCGGGACCACAGATACGCAGTATTTT.

The sample holds many counts of this clonotype. The chain joins TRBV5-1 to TRBJ2-1, with TRBD2 matching over 10 bases. Germline V lookup: CDR1 SGHRS, CDR2 YFSETQ. The CDR3 loop spans 16 amino acids. V lost 4 bases, J lost 3 bases, and 7 bases stayed unmatched. The chain's CDR3 is CASSPEPSGSYNEQFF. In nucleotides, the CDR3 is TGCGCCAGCAGCCCGGAGCCTAGCGGGAGCTACAATGAGCAGTTCTTC.

This clonotype was seen only a few times. The chain uses TRBV6-1 and TRBJ2-3; 7 bases are a match to TRBD1. V gave up 4 bases and J gave up 0 bases; unmatched junction bases: 7. This CDR3 comprises 16 residues. Germline CDR1 and CDR2: MNHNS and SASEGT. The CDR3 DNA reads as TGTGCCAGCAGTGCTTTGACAGGGTCTAGCACAGATACGCAGTATTTT. This codes for CASSALTGSSTDTQYF.

This clonotype has ten or more counts. This chain links TRBV7-3 with TRBJ2-5; a possible D gene is TRBD1 (6 bases). Deletions cut 3 bases from V and 4 bases from J, with 12 bases between. This CDR3 contains 14 residues. The germline V gene has CDR1 SGHTA and CDR2 FQGTGA. The DNA of the CDR3 is TGTGCCAGCAGCTTTGGGGGCTCGATAGAGACCCAGTACTTC. This gives the protein CASSFGGSIETQYF.

The chain carries TRBV29-1 and TRBJ1-1, with TRBD1 matching 9 bases. V lost 5 bases, J lost 5 bases, and 9 bases stayed unmatched. In germline, CDR1 is SQVTM, CDR2 ANQGSEA. This CDR3 is 14 amino acids long. The CDR3 here is CSVIRDREDTEAFF. The CDR3 region has the DNA TGCAGCGTTATCCGGGACAGGGAGGATACTGAAGCTTTCTTT.